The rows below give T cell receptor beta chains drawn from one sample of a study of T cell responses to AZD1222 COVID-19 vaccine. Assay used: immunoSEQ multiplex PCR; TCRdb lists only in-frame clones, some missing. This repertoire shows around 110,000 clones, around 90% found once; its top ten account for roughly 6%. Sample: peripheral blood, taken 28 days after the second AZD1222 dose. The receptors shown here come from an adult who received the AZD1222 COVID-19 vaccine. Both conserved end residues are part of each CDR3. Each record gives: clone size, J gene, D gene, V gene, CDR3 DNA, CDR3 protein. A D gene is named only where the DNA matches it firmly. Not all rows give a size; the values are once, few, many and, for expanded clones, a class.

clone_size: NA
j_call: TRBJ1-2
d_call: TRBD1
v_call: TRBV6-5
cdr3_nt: TGTGCCAGCAGTTACTCTACAGGGGCTTCCTATGGCTACACCTTC
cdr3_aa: CASSYSTGASYGYTF

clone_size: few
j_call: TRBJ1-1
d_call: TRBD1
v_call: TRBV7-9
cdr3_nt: TGTGCCAGCAGCCCGGGGGACAGGGTAAACACTGAAGCTTTCTTT
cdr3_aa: CASSPGDRVNTEAFF

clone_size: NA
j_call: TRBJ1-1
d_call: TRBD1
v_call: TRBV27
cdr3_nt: TGTGCCAGCAGTTCCTGGACAGGGAAGGCTGAAGCTTTCTTT
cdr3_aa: CASSSWTGKAEAFF

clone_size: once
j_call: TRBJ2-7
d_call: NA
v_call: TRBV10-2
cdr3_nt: TGCGCCAGCAGTGAAGGTTCACCTGGGTTGGCTTACGAGCAGTACTTC
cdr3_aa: CASSEGSPGLAYEQYF

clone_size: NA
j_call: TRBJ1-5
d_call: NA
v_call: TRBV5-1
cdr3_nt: TGCGCCAGCAGCCCCGACCCGAATCAGCCCCAGCATTTT
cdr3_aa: CASSPDPNQPQHF

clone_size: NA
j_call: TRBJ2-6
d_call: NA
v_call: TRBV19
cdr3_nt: TGTGCCAGTAGTTGGGGACCAAGCTCTGGGGCCAACGTCCTGACTTTC
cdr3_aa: CASSWGPSSGANVLTF

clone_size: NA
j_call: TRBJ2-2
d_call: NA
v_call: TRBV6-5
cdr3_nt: TGTGCCAGCAGGAGGGGAGTGTCGAGCACCGGGGAGCTGTTTTTT
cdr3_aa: CASRRGVSSTGELFF

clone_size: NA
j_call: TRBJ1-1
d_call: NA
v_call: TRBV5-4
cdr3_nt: TGTGCCAGCAGCTTGGAAGGGGTGAACACTGAAGCTTTCTTT
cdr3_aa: CASSLEGVNTEAFF

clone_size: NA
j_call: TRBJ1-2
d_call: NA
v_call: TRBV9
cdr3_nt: TGTGCCAGCAGCCCCCCTGGGGTTGGCTACACCTTC
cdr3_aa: CASSPPGVGYTF

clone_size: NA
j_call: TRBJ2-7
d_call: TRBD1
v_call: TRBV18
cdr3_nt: TGTGCCAGCTCACCACCGAGGGACAGACTGGGCTACGAGCAGTACTTC
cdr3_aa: CASSPPRDRLGYEQYF

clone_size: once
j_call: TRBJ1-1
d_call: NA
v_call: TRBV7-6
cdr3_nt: TGTGCCAGCAGCCAGCGGGGACAGAACACTGAAGCTTTCTTT
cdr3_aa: CASSQRGQNTEAFF

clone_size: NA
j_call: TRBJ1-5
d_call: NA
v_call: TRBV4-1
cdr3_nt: TGCGCCAGCAGCCAAGGGAGCGGCAATCAGCCCCAGCATTTT
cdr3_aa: CASSQGSGNQPQHF

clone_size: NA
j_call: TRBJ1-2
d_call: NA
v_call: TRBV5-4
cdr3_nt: TGTGCCAGCAGCCGAAACGGGCCCAACTATGGCTACACCTTC
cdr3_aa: CASSRNGPNYGYTF

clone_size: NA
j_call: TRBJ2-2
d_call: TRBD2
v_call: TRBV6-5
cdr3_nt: TGTGCCAGCAGTTTCCTGGCGGGGGGAAACACCGGGGAGCTGTTTTTT
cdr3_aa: CASSFLAGGNTGELFF

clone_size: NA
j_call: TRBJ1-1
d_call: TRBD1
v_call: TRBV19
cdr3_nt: TGTGCCAGTAGTATAACTGGACAGGGGAGGACTGAAGCTTTCTTT
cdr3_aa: CASSITGQGRTEAFF

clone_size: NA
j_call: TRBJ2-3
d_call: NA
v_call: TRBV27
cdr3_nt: TGTGCCAGCAGTTTAATAGATAGCACAGATACGCAGTATTTT
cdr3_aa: CASSLIDSTDTQYF

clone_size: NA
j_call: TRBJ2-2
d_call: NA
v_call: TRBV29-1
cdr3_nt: TGCAGCGTTGAAGATGCGGACAGAAACACCGGGGAGCTGTTTTTT
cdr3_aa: CSVEDADRNTGELFF

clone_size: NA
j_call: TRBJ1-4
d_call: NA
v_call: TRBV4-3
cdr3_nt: TGCGCCAGCAGCCAAGTAGGTACAGGGTCGAGTGAAAAACTGTTTTTT
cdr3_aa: CASSQVGTGSSEKLFF

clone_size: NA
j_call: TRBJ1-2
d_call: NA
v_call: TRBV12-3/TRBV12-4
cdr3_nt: TGTGCCAGCAGGCCAGACATTCTTGATGGCTACACCTTC
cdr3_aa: CASRPDILDGYTF

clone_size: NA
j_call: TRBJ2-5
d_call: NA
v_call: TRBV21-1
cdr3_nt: TGTGCCAGCAGCAGCCAAGATTCCCTGAACGAGGGGAGGTACCAAGAGACCCAGTACTTC
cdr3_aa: CASSSQDSLNEGRYQETQYF

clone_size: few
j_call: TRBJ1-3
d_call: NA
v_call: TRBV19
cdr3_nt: TGTGCCAGTAGTCGACAGGATATCTCTGGAAACACCATATATTTT
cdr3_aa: CASSRQDISGNTIYF

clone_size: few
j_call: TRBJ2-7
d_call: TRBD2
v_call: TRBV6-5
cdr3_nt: TGTGCCAGTAGCGGGAGGGCCGGATACGAGCAGTACTTC
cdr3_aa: CASSGRAGYEQYF

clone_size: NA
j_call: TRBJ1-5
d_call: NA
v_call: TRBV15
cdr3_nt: TGTGCCACCAGCAGAGAATGGGAGGAGGATGATCAGCCCCAGCATTTT
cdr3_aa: CATSREWEEDDQPQHF

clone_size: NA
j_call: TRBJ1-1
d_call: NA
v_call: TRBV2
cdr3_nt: TGTGCCAGCAGTCCTCAGATTAACACTGAAGCTTTCTTT
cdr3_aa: CASSPQINTEAFF

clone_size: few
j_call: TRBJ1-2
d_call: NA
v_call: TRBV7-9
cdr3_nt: TGTGCCAGCAGCTTAGCAGGACATTTGAACTATGGCTACACCTTC
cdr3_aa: CASSLAGHLNYGYTF

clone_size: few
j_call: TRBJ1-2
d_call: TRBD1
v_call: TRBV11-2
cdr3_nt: TGTGCCAGCAGCCCAATTCGGCGACAGGGGGCCACGGGAGGCTACACCTTC
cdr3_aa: CASSPIRRQGATGGYTF

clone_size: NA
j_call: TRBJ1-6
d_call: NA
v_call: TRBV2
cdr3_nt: TGTGCCAGCAGTGAAGCCTCTAGGGACTATAATTCACCCCTCCACTTT
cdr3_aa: CASSEASRDYNSPLHF

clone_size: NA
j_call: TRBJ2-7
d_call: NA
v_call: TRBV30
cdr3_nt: TGTGCCTGGAGTAGAGTCGGGCCCGACGAGCAGTACTTC
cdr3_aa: CAWSRVGPDEQYF

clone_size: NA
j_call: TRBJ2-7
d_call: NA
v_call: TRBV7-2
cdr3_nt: TGTGCCAGCAGCTATAGTAACGAGCAGTACTTC
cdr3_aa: CASSYSNEQYF

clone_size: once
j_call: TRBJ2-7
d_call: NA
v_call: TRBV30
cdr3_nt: TGTGCCTGGAGTTCCGGGCCCTCGGGGGAGCAGTACTTC
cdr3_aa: CAWSSGPSGEQYF

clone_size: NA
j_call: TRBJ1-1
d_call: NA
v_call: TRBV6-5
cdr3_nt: TGTGCCAGCAGTTACCGTATGAACACTGAAGCTTTCTTT
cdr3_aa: CASSYRMNTEAFF

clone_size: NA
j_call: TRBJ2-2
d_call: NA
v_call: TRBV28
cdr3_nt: TGTGCCAGCAGTTTTGCCCGTGGGGGGAACACCGGGGAGCTGTTTTTT
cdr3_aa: CASSFARGGNTGELFF

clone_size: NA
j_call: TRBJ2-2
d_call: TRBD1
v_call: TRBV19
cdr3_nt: TGTGCCAGTAGTATAGTAGGGAGAGGGACAGGGACTCAAGGGGAGCTGTTTTTT
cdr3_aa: CASSIVGRGTGTQGELFF

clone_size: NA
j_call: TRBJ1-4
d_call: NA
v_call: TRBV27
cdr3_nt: TGTGCCAGCAGTTTATCCGGGACAATAGGGGAAAAACTGTTTTTT
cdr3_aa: CASSLSGTIGEKLFF

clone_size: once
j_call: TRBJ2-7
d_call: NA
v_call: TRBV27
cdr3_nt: TGTGCCAGCAGTTTATCCCTTTGGCAGGGAAACGAGCAGTACTTC
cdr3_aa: CASSLSLWQGNEQYF

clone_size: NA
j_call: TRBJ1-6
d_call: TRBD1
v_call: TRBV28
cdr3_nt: TGTGCCAGCAGTCCCCCGGGACAGGGTGGGGGTTCACCCCTCCACTTT
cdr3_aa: CASSPPGQGGGSPLHF

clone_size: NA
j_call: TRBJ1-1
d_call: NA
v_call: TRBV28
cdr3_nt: TGTGCCAGCAGTTCCGGCAAAGCTTTCTTT
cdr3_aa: CASSSGKAFF

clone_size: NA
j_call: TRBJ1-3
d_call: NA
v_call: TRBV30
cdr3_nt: TGTGCCTGGAGTATCGACTCTGGAAACACCATATATTTT
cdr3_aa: CAWSIDSGNTIYF

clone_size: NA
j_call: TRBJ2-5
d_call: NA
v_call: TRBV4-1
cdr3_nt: TGCGCCAGCAGCCAGGCTTCCGGGACCCAAGAGACCCAGTACTTC
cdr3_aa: CASSQASGTQETQYF

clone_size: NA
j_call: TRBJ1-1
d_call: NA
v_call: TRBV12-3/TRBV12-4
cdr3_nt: TGTGCCAGCAGTCCCCCGACATCCATAGCTTTCTTT
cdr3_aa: CASSPPTSIAFF

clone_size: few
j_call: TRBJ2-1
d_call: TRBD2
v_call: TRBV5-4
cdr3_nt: TGTGCCAGCAGCTTGGGAGCGGGAGCTACCTACAATGAGCAGTTCTTC
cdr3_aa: CASSLGAGATYNEQFF

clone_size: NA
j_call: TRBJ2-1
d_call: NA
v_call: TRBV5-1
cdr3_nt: TGCGCCAGCAGCGTTGGCTACAATGAGCAGTTCTTC
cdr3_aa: CASSVGYNEQFF

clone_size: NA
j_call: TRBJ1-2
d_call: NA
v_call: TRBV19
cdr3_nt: TGTGCCAGTAGTCCCGGGACACCGTATGGCTACACCTTC
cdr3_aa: CASSPGTPYGYTF

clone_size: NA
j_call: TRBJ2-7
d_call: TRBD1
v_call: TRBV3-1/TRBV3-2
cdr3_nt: TGTGCCAGCAGCCAAGATGGGGACAGGGGATTCTACGAGCAGTACTTC
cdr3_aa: CASSQDGDRGFYEQYF

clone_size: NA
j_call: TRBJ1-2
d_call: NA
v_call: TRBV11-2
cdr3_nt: TGTGCCAGCAGCTCGACAGTAGCGAATTCCTATGGCTACACCTTC
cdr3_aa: CASSSTVANSYGYTF

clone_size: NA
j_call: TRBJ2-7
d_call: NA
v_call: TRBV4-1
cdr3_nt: TGCGCCAGCAGCCTTTCAAGGACTGGGTACGAGCAGTACTTC
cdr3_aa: CASSLSRTGYEQYF

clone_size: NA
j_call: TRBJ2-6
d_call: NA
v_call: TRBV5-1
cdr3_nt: TGCGCCAGCAGCTTAAGGGGGGGTACAACAGGGACTGGGGCCAACGTCCTGACTTTC
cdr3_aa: CASSLRGGTTGTGANVLTF

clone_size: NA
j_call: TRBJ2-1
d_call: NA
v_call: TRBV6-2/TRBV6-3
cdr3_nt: TGTGCCAGCAGTTACCCACTCCATGAGCAGTTCTTC
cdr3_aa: CASSYPLHEQFF

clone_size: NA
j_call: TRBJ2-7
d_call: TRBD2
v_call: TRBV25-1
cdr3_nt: TGTGCCAGCATCGGTACTAGCGGAAGTTACGAGCAGTACTTC
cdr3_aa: CASIGTSGSYEQYF

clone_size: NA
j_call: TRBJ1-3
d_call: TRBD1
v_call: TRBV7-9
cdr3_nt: TGTGCCAGCAGCCACCTGGGGACAGTCTCTGGAAACACCATATATTTT
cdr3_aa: CASSHLGTVSGNTIYF

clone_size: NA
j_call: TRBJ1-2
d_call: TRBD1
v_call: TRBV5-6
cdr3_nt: TGTGCCAGCAGCTTGGCCCAGGACAGGATTATCTATGGCTACACCTTC
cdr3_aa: CASSLAQDRIIYGYTF

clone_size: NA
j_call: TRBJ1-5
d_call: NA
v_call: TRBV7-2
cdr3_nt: TGTGCCAGCAGCTTTAGGGGAGGGAGCAATCAGCCCCAGCATTTT
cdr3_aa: CASSFRGGSNQPQHF